This T cell receptor beta chain was observed in a study of technical replicates of blood from four donors. The table came from immunoSEQ multiplex PCR; TCRdb's copy has only in-frame clones and leaves some out. This table holds 75,000 to 90,000 clones, just over 90% found once. Germline V gene data show CDR1 as SGHNT and CDR2 as YENEEA. V gave up 5 bases and J gave up 6 bases, with 19 bases separating them. This CDR3 has 15 amino acids. Specimen: T cells isolated from PBMCs. The J gene is TRBJ1-1, the V gene TRBV11-3; D is perhaps TRBD1 (5 bases). This clonotype originated in a human donor in good health. CDR3 DNA sequence: TGTGCCAGCAGCGCCCTGGAAGGACACCTCGCTGAAGCTTTCTTT. Residues: CASSALEGHLAEAFF.